These 15 T cell receptor beta chains share one sample of origin, sequenced in a study of blood T cell repertoires in COVID-19. The repertoire was sequenced with immunoSEQ multiplex PCR; TCRdb's copy has only in-frame clones and lacks some. The sample includes some 130,000 clones, roughly 90% of them seen just once. Sequenced material: peripheral blood. These receptors all stem from a man aged 60 to 69 with COVID-19, enrolled during active disease.

The V gene is TRBV28, the J gene TRBJ1-5; D may be TRBD1 (5 bases). V lost 8 bases and J lost 1, with 9 bases in between. Germline lookup yields CDR1 MDHEN and CDR2 SYDVKM. The CDR3 runs 13 residues. CDR3 loop: CASLPGSNQPQHF. In DNA form, the CDR3 reads TGTGCCAGCCTTCCAGGGAGCAATCAGCCCCAGCATTTT.

The count of this clone is one. The V call is TRBV14, the J call TRBJ2-3; 7 positions match TRBD1. Germline V lookup: CDR1 SGHDN, CDR2 FVKESK. Trimming at V came to 4 bases and at J to 6 bases, leaving 10 bases not matched to a gene. The CDR3 loop spans 15 amino acids. CDR3 amino acids: CASSLDRAARDTQYF. The DNA for the CDR3 is TGTGCCAGCAGCCTCGACAGGGCCGCCCGGGATACGCAGTATTTT. Supplemented by reference TRBV14 and TRBJ2-3, the full variable domain reads EAGVTQFPSHSVIEKGQTVTLRCDPISGHDNLYWYRRVMGKEIKFLLHFVKESKQDESGMPNNRFLAERTGGTYSTLKVQPAELEDSGVYFCASSLDRAARDTQYFGPGTRLTVL.

The chain has TRBV11-2 and TRBJ2-4, with 10 bases identical to TRBD1. The ends lost 3 bases at V and 1 base at J; junction bases unmatched: 12. CDR3 length: 19 residues. Per germline, CDR1 SGHAT and CDR2 FQNNGV. CDR3: CASSFWGQGILGAKNIQYF. CDR3 DNA sequence: TGTGCCAGCAGCTTTTGGGGACAGGGGATCCTCGGGGCCAAAAACATTCAGTACTTC.

The chain is built from TRBV29-1 and TRBJ1-1, with 7 bases matching TRBD1. With 7 bases clipped from V and 0 bases from J, the junction kept 8 bases outside the gene matches. The germline V gene encodes CDR1 SQVTM and CDR2 ANQGSEA. There are 14 residues in the CDR3. CDR3 loop: CSATGVSMNTEAFF. The DNA for the CDR3 is TGCAGCGCCACAGGGGTTTCCATGAACACTGAAGCTTTCTTT.

This clone appeared once. The rearrangement links TRBV3-1 (or the pseudogene TRBV3-2) to TRBJ2-7; D remains ambiguous. The V gene's germline CDR1 is LGHDT and CDR2 YNNKEL (reference sequence). V was cut by 5 bases and J by 5 bases, with 10 bases left in between. This CDR3 is built from 12 residues. The CDR3 bases are TGTGCCAGCAGCTCTACCGAAGACGAGCAGTACTTC. As protein: CASSSTEDEQYF.

This rearrangement joins TRBV29-1 to TRBJ2-2, with D possibly being TRBD2 (5 bases). Germline V gene sequence: CDR1 SQVTM, CDR2 ANQGSEA. The V end lost 6 bases, the J end lost 6 bases, and 8 bases lay between the germline ends. This CDR3 is 11 amino acids long. The CDR3 is CSVRDAGELFF. The CDR3 region has the DNA TGCAGCGTCCGGGATGCCGGGGAGCTGTTTTTT.

The V call is TRBV4-2, the J call TRBJ1-6; D uncertain. Germline assignment: CDR1 LGHNA and CDR2 YNFKEQ. The CDR3 contains 16 residues. Deletions cut 0 bases from V and 5 bases from J, with 11 bases between. The CDR3: CASSQDGRRDNSPLHF. The CDR3 coding sequence is TGTGCCAGCAGCCAAGACGGGAGAAGGGATAATTCACCCCTCCACTTT.

The chain joins TRBV7-9 to TRBJ1-2, with D possibly TRBD1 on 6 matching bases. The CDR3 has 15 amino acids. Germline loops: CDR1 SEHNR, CDR2 FQNEAQ (reference sequence). Trimming removed 6 bases from V and 6 bases from J, with 20 bases in between. CDR3 residues: CASSRASGQRDGYTF. The CDR3 coding sequence is TGTGCCAGCAGTCGTGCTTCCGGACAGCGAGATGGCTACACCTTC.

The chain combines TRBV5-4 with TRBJ2-7; tentative D call: TRBD2 (6 bases). The ends were cut back, 0 bases at V and 1 base at J, with 8 bases in the middle. The CDR3 loop spans 14 amino acids. CDR1 and CDR2 (germline): SGHNT, YYREEE (reference sequence). CDR3 in DNA: TGTGCCAGCAGCTTGGAAGGGACTTCCTACGAGCAGTACTTC. This sequence encodes CASSLEGTSYEQYF.

The V call is TRBV12-5, the J call TRBJ1-2; the match to TRBD1 covers 10 bases. V lost 0 bases and J lost 4; bases outside the gene matches: 8. Germline values: CDR1 LGHNT, CDR2 FRNRAP. The CDR3 sequence is 17 residues long. The CDR3 DNA reads as TGTGCTAGTGGTTTGGTGTTAGGGACAGGGGAACTCTATGGCTACACCTTC. Translated: CASGLVLGTGELYGYTF.

The CDR3 coding sequence is TGTGCCAGCAGCCCTTCCGGGGGACGTTACGAGCAGTACTTC. This translates into CASSPSGGRYEQYF. V usage is TRBV7-2 and J usage is TRBJ2-7; TRBD2 might be the D (6 bases). Per germline, CDR1 SGHTA and CDR2 FQGNSA. The CDR3 is made up of 14 amino acids. Deletions cut 5 bases from V and 4 bases from J, with 15 bases between.

The chain combines TRBV19 with TRBJ1-2; 7 nucleotides match TRBD1. The CDR3 extends over 15 amino acids. The germline CDR1 and CDR2 sequences are LNHDA and SQIVND (reference sequence). Losses at the gene ends were 3 bases for V and 5 bases for J; bases not matched to a gene: 9. The CDR3 DNA reads as TGTGCCAGTAGTATGGATCCACAGGGGAAGTATGGCTACACCTTC. This gives the protein CASSMDPQGKYGYTF.

This rearrangement joins TRBV7-3 to TRBJ2-3, with D possibly TRBD2 on 7 matching bases. With 4 bases removed from V and 3 bases from J, the gap between germline ends came to 26 bases. The CDR3 runs to 19 residues. Germline values: CDR1 SGHTA, CDR2 FQGTGA. The CDR3 is CASSSHSIEGGGVTDTQYF. Here the CDR3 DNA reads TGTGCCAGCAGCTCCCATTCTATTGAGGGGGGGGGCGTAACAGATACGCAGTATTTT.

This rearrangement joins TRBV27 to TRBJ1-5; 9 bases match TRBD1. Losses at the gene ends were 6 bases for V and 4 bases for J; bases not matched to a gene: 13. CDR1 is MNHEY, CDR2 SMNVEV, per germline (reference sequence). The CDR3 consists of 17 residues. The CDR3 region has the DNA TGTGCCAGCAGCCAAACTCTAACAGGGGGCCTGAATCAGCCCCAGCATTTT. Residues: CASSQTLTGGLNQPQHF.

This chain connects TRBV10-1 to TRBJ2-5; 10 nucleotides agree with TRBD2. Unmatched junction bases numbered 7, after V lost 2 bases and J lost 7 bases. This CDR3 contains 15 residues. In germline, CDR1 is WNHNN, CDR2 SYGVQD (reference sequence). CDR3 protein: CASSESSGGFGTQYF. The CDR3 DNA follows: TGCGCCAGCAGTGAGAGTAGCGGGGGGTTTGGGACCCAGTACTTC.